This T cell receptor beta chain originates from a study of T cells in Graves' hyperthyroidism and ophthalmopathy. As for the study in general: Peripheral blood was secured at the point of initial diagnosis, before any treatment. Notes on the study in general: Most clonotypes expanded in thyroid above 0.001 were likewise present in blood.

Regions amplified from RNA transcripts were the TCR beta CDR3 regions. HTBI primers were used for first-round RT-PCR of the TCR CDR3. TCRdb fed the multiplex PCR reads into MiXCR, producing one record per CDR3 protein. This sample carries about 290,000 distinct CDR3 sequences, more than 10% of them seen once, and the ten largest clones take roughly 8.5%. Note on this clonotype: No antigen is known for it.

The CDR3 is 13 amino acids. With 1 base clipped from V and 6 bases from J, the junction kept 5 bases outside the gene matches. Germline CDR1 reads GTSNPN; CDR2 reads SVGIG (reference sequence). Sequencing was carried out using blood. V usage is TRBV30 and J usage is TRBJ1-1; TRBD1 matches 7 bases. The receptor was derived from a woman aged 25 to 39 with Graves' hyperthyroidism that later progressed to Graves' ophthalmopathy. The CDR3 is CAWSGTGVAEAFF. DNA of the CDR3: TGTGCCTGGAGTGGAACAGGGGTAGCTGAAGCTTTCTTT. Full variable domain (rest looked up from reference TRBV30 and TRBJ1-1): SQTIHQWPATLVQPVGSPLSLECTVEGTSNPNLYWYRQAAGRGLQLLFYSVGIGQISSEVPQNLSASRPQDRQFILSSKKLLLSDSGFYLCAWSGTGVAEAFFGQGTRLTVV.